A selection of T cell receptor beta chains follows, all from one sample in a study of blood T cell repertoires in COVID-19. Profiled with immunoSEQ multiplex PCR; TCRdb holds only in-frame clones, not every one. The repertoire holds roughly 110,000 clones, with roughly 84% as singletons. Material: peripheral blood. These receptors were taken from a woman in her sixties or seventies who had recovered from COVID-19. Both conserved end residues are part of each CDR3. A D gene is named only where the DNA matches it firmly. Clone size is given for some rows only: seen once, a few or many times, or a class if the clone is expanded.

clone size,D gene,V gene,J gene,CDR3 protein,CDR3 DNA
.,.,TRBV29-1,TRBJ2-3,CSVWAGLDTQYF,TGCAGCGTTTGGGCGGGGCTGGATACGCAGTATTTT
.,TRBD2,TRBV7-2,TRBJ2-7,CASSSGLATEQYF,TGTGCCAGCAGCTCGGGACTAGCGACCGAGCAGTACTTC
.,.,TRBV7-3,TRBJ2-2,CASSLNSGELFF,TGTGCCAGCAGCTTAAACAGCGGGGAGCTGTTTTTT
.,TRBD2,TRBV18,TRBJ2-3,CASSLISSGVTDTQYF,TGTGCCAGCTCACTCATCTCAAGCGGGGTCACAGATACGCAGTATTTT
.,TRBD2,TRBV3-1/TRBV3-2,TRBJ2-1,CASSPLAGKLNEQFF,TGTGCCAGCAGTCCACTAGCGGGGAAGCTAAATGAGCAGTTCTTC
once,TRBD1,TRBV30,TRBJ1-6,CACTQGVGYNSPLHF,TGTGCCTGTACGCAGGGGGTCGGTTATAATTCACCCCTCCACTTT
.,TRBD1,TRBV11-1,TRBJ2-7,CASSSRGTGGREQYF,TGTGCCAGCAGCTCACGGGGGACAGGGGGCCGAGAGCAGTACTTC
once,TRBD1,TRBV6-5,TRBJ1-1,CASSYRRGKAFF,TGTGCCAGCAGTTACCGCAGGGGGAAAGCTTTCTTT
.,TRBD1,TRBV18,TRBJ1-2,CASSPSGQDYGYTF,TGTGCCAGCTCACCGTCGGGACAGGATTATGGCTACACCTTC
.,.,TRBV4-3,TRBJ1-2,CASSQDRNAAEGYTF,TGCGCCAGCAGCCAAGATCGGAACGCGGCGGAAGGCTACACCTTC
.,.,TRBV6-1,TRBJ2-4,CASSEWGQITKNIQYF,TGTGCCAGCAGTGAATGGGGCCAGATTACCAAAAACATTCAGTACTTC
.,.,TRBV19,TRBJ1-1,CASSTLVGRNTEAFF,TGTGCCAGTAGTACCTTGGTAGGGAGAAACACTGAAGCTTTCTTT
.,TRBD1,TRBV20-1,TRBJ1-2,CSASQGGQGYYGYTF,TGCAGTGCTAGTCAGGGGGGACAGGGGTACTATGGCTACACCTTC
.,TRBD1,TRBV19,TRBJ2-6,CASSIWGQAGANVLTF,TGTGCCAGTAGTATATGGGGACAGGCTGGGGCCAACGTCCTGACTTTC
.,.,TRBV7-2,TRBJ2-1,CASSSQGARAREQFF,TGTGCCAGCAGCTCACAGGGAGCGAGGGCGCGTGAGCAGTTCTTC
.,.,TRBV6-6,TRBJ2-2,CASSYAPGSGELFF,TGTGCCAGCAGTTACGCTCCGGGGAGCGGGGAGCTGTTTTTT
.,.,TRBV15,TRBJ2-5,CATSRDRDNRETQYF,TGTGCCACCAGCAGAGATAGGGACAATCGGGAGACCCAGTACTTC
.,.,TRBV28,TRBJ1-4,CATLGSGVNEKLFF,TGTGCCACCTTAGGATCAGGGGTTAATGAAAAACTGTTTTTT
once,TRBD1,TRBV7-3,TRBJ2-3,CASSRTGTTDTQYF,TGTGCCAGCAGCCGGACAGGGACCACAGATACGCAGTATTTT
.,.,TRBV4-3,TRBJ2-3,CASSQDRRDTQYF,TGCGCCAGCAGCCAAGACCGGCGGGATACGCAGTATTTT
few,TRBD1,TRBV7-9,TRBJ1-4,CASSWGQAVNEKLFF,TGTGCCAGCAGCTGGGGACAGGCCGTTAATGAAAAACTGTTTTTT
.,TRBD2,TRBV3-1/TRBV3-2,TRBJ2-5,CASSQSGGPGTQYF,TGTGCCAGCAGCCAATCGGGGGGGCCCGGGACCCAGTACTTC
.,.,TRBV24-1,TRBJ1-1,CATSDLGGSEAFF,TGTGCCACCAGTGATTTAGGAGGGTCTGAAGCTTTCTTT
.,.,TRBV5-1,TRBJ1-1,CASIGGPGNTEAFF,TGCGCCAGCATCGGGGGGCCGGGGAACACTGAAGCTTTCTTT
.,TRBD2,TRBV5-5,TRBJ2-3,CASSPSGLAGAGDTQYF,TGTGCCAGCAGCCCGTCGGGCCTAGCGGGAGCCGGGGATACGCAGTATTTT
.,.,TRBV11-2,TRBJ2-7,CASSRDSPPFYEQYF,TGTGCCAGCAGCCGTGACTCCCCGCCCTTCTACGAGCAGTACTTC
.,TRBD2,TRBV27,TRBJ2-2,CASSKLAGANTGELFF,TGTGCCAGCAGTAAACTAGCGGGAGCTAACACCGGGGAGCTGTTTTTT
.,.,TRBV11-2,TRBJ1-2,CASRRTANYGYTF,TGTGCCAGCAGACGGACAGCTAACTATGGCTACACCTTC
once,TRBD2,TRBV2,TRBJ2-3,CASRASGGTDTQYF,TGTGCCAGCAGGGCCAGCGGGGGCACAGATACGCAGTATTTT
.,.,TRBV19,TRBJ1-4,CASRSYSNEKLFF,TGTGCCAGCCGGTCTTATAGTAATGAAAAACTGTTTTTT
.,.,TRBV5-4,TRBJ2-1,CASSPTVGGGGEQFF,TGTGCCAGCAGCCCGACAGTGGGGGGGGGCGGTGAGCAGTTCTTC
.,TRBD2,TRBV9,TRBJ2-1,CASSPQSGLAGAHNEQFF,TGTGCCAGCAGCCCTCAATCTGGACTAGCGGGGGCCCACAATGAGCAGTTCTTC
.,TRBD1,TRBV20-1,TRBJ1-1,CGTGVLEAFF,TGCGGTACAGGGGTTCTTGAAGCTTTCTTT
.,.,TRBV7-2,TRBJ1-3,CASSLEPGNTIYF,TGTGCCAGCAGCTTAGAGCCTGGAAACACCATATATTTT
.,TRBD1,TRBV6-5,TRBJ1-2,CASRRGQTIYGYTF,TGTGCCAGCAGACGGGGACAGACGATCTATGGCTACACCTTC
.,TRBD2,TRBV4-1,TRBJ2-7,CASSQGAERESYEQYF,TGCGCCAGCAGCCAAGGGGCTGAGCGGGAGTCGTACGAGCAGTACTTC
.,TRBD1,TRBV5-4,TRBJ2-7,CASSLGDRAYEQYF,TGTGCCAGCAGCTTGGGAGACAGGGCCTACGAGCAGTACTTC
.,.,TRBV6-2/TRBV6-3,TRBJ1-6,CASSSWRGRLNSPLHF,TGTGCCAGCAGTTCGTGGAGGGGTCGTTTGAATTCACCCCTCCACTTT
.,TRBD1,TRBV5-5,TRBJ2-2,CASRPRDSGTGELFF,TGTGCCAGCAGACCCCGGGACAGCGGTACCGGGGAGCTGTTTTTT
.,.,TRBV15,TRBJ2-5,CATSGRRRGYVETQYF,TGTGCCACCAGCGGCCGTCGGAGGGGTTATGTGGAGACCCAGTACTTC
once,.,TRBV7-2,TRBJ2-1,CASIPPSGPGIEQFF,TGTGCCAGCATCCCCCCTTCCGGGCCGGGGATTGAGCAGTTCTTC
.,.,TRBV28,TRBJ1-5,CASKLGGTGNQPQHF,TGTGCCAGCAAATTAGGCGGGACGGGCAATCAGCCCCAGCATTTT
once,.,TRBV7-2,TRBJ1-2,CASSLGGRKSYGYTF,TGTGCCAGCAGCTTAGGGGGGAGGAAATCCTATGGCTACACCTTC
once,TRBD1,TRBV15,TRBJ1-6,CATSRDVTGNSPLHF,TGTGCCACCAGCAGAGATGTGACAGGGAACTCACCCCTCCACTTT
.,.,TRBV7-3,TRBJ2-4,CASSLGGLDIQYF,TGTGCCAGCAGCTTAGGAGGGCTCGACATTCAGTACTTC
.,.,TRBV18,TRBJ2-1,CASSPPRVGYNEQFF,TGTGCCAGCTCACCCCCTCGGGTCGGATACAATGAGCAGTTCTTC
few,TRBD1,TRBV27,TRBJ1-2,CASSRTGGVNYGYTF,TGTGCCAGCAGTCGTACAGGGGGAGTTAACTATGGCTACACCTTC
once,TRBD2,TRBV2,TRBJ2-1,CASSGLVAGGPDGEQFF,TGTGCCAGCAGTGGCCTCGTAGCGGGGGGGCCTGACGGTGAGCAGTTCTTC
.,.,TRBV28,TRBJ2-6,CASRSGFGANVLTF,TGTGCCAGCAGATCGGGGTTTGGGGCCAACGTCCTGACTTTC
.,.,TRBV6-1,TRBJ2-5,CASSEFARWETQYF,TGTGCCAGCAGTGAGTTTGCTAGGTGGGAGACCCAGTACTTC
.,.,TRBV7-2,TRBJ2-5,CASSLGVVSGSNQETQYF,TGTGCCAGCAGCTTAGGGGTCGTAAGCGGCTCCAACCAAGAGACCCAGTACTTC
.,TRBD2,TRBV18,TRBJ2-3,CASSPLLAGPKDTQYF,TGTGCCAGCTCACCACTACTAGCGGGGCCCAAAGATACGCAGTATTTT
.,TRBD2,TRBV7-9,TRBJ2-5,CASSQGTSGREEETQYF,TGTGCCAGCAGCCAAGGGACTAGCGGGAGGGAGGAGGAGACCCAGTACTTC
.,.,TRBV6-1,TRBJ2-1,CASSEVGGGPYNEQFF,TGTGCCAGCAGTGAAGTAGGGGGAGGGCCCTACAATGAGCAGTTCTTC
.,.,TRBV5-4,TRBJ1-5,CATSRSYRGQPQHF,TGTGCCACCTCCCGGTCTTATCGCGGTCAGCCCCAGCATTTT